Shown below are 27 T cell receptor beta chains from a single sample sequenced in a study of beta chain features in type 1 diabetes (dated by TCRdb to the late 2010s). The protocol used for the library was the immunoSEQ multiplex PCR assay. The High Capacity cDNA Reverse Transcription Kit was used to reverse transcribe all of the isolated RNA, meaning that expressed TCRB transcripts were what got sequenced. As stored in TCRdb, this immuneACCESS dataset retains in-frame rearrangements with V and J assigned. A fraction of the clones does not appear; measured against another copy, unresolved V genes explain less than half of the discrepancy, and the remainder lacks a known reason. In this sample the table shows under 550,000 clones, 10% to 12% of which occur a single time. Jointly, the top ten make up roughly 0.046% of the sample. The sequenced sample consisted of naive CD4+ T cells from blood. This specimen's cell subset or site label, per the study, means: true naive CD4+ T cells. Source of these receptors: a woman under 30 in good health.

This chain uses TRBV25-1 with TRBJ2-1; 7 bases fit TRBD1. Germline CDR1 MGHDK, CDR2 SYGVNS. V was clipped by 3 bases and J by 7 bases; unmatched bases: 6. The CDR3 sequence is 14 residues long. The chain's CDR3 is CASSDMTGRNEQFF. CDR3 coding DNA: TGTGCCAGCAGTGACATGACAGGGAGAAATGAGCAGTTCTTC.

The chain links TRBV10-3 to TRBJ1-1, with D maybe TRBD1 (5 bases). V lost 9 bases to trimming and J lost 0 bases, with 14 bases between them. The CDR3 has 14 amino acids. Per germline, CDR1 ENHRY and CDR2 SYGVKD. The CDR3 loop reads CAIGEQVMNTEAFF. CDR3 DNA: TGTGCCATAGGAGAACAGGTCATGAACACTGAAGCTTTCTTT.

The CDR3 nucleotides are TGCAGTGCCCAGGGAATCGACATTCAGTACTTC. Residues: CSAQGIDIQYF. This chain links TRBV20-1 with TRBJ2-4; the D gene is possibly TRBD1 (5 bases). Germline-derived CDR1 and CDR2 are DFQATT and SNEGSKA (reference sequence). Trimming took off 6 bases at V and 8 bases at J, with 11 bases between the two ends. This CDR3 comprises 11 residues.

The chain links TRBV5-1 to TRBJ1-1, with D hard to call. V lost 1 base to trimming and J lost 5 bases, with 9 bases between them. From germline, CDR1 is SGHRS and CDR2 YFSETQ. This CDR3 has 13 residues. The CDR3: CASSLPGGTEAFF. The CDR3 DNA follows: TGCGCCAGCAGCTTGCCGGGTGGGACTGAAGCTTTCTTT.

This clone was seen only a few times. Written as DNA, the CDR3 is TGTGCCAGCAGCGGCGGACAGGGCAATTCACCCCTCCACTTT. Protein: CASSGGQGNSPLHF. The genes are TRBV9 and TRBJ1-6, with TRBD1 identical over 8 bases. This CDR3 has 14 residues. With V trimmed by 3 bases and J by 7 bases, 3 bases remained unmatched. CDR1 is SGDLS and CDR2 is YYNGEE in the germline V gene.

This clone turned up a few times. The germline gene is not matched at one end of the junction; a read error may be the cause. CDR3: CSVDRGRTGAFF. The CDR3 DNA reads TGCAGCGTTGACAGGGGGCGAACTGGAGCTTTCTTT. This chain connects TRBV29-1 to TRBJ1-1; TRBD1 matches 8 bases. Germline-derived CDR1 and CDR2 are SQVTM and ANQGSEA. This CDR3 contains 12 residues.

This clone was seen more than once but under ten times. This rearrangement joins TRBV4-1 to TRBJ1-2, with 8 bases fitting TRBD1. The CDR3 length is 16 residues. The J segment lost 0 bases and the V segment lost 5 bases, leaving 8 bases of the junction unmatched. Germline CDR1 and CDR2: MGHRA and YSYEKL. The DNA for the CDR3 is TGCGCCAGCAGCACCGGGACAGGCCTGTCTAACTATGGCTACACCTTC. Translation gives CASSTGTGLSNYGYTF.

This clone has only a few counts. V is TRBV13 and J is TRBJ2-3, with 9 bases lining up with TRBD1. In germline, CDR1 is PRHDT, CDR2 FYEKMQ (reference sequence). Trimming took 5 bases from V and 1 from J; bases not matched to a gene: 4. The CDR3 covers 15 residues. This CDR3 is CASSTRDRGTDTQYF. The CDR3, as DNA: TGTGCCAGCAGCACCCGGGACAGGGGCACAGATACGCAGTATTTT. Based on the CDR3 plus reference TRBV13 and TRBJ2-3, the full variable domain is AAGVIQSPRHLIKEKRETATLKCYPIPRHDTVYWYQQGPGQDPQFLISFYEKMQSDKGSIPDRFSAQQFSDYHSELNMSSLELGDSALYFCASSTRDRGTDTQYFGPGTRLTVL.

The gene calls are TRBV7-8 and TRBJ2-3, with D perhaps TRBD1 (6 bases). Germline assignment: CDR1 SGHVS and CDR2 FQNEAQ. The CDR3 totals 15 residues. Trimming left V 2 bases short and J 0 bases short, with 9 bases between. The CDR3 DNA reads TGTGCCAGCAGCTTACAGGGGCTTAGCACAGATACGCAGTATTTT. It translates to CASSLQGLSTDTQYF.

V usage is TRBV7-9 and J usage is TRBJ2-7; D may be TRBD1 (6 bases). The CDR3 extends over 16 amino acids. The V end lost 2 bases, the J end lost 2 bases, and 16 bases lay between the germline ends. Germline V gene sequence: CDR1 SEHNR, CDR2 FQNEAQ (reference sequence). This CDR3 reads CASSLKATGVTYEQYF. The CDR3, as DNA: TGTGCCAGCAGCTTAAAGGCGACAGGAGTAACCTACGAGCAGTACTTC.

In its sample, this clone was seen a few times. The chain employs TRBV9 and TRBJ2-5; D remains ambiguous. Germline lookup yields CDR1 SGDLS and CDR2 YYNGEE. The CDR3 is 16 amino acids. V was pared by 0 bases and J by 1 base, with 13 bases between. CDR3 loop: CASSVATQASQETQYF. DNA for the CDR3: TGTGCCAGCAGCGTAGCTACACAAGCCTCCCAAGAGACCCAGTACTTC.

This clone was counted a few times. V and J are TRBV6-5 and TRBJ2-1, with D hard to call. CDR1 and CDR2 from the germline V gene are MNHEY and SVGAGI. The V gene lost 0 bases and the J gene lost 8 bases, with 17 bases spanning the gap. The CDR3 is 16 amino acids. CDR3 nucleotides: TGTGCCAGCAGTTACTCTTCCGCTTCAGGTTCGGATGAGCAGTTCTTC. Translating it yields CASSYSSASGSDEQFF.

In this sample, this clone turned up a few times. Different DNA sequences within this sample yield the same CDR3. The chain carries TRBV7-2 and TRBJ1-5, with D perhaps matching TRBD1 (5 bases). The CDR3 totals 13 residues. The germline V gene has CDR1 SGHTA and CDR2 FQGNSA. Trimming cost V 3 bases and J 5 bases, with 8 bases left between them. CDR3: CASSLAGDQPQHF. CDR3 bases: TGTGCCAGCAGCTTGGCGGGGGATCAGCCCCAGCATTTT.

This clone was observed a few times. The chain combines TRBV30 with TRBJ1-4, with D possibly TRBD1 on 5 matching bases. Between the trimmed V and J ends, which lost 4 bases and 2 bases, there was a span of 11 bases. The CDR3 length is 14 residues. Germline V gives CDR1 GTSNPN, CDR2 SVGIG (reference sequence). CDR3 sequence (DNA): TGTGCCTGGAACAGACAGCCGACTAATGAAAAACTGTTTTTT. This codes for CAWNRQPTNEKLFF.

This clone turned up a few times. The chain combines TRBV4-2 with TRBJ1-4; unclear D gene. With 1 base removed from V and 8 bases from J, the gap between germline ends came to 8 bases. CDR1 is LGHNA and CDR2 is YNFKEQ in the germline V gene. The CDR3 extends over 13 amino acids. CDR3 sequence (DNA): TGTGCCAGCAGCCAAGTCGAATTCGAAAAACTGTTTTTT. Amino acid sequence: CASSQVEFEKLFF.

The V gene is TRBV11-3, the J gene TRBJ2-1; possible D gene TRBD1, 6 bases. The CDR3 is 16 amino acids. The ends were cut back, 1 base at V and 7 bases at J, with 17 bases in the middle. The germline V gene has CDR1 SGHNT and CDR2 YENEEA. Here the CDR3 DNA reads TGTGCCAGCAGCTTAGGAGGGTCCAGGGGATCGAATGAGCAGTTCTTC. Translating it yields CASSLGGSRGSNEQFF.

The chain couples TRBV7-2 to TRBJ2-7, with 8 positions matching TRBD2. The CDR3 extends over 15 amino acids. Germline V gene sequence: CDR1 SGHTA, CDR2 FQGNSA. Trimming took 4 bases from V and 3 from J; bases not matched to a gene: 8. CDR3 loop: CASSSGGGTSYEQYV. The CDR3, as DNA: TGTGCCAGCAGCTCGGGCGGGGGGACCAGCTACGAGCAGTACGTC.

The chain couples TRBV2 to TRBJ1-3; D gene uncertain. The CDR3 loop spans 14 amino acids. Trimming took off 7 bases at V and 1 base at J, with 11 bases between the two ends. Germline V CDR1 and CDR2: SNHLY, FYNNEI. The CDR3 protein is CASTMVRSGNTIYF. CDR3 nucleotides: TGTGCCAGCACGATGGTCAGATCTGGAAACACCATATATTTT.

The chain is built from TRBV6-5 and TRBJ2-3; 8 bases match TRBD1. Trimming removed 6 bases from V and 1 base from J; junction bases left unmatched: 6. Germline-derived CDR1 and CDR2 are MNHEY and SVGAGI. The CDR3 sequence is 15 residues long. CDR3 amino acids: CASSAGTGRTDTQYF. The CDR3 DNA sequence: TGTGCCAGCAGCGCCGGGACAGGACGCACAGATACGCAGTATTTT.

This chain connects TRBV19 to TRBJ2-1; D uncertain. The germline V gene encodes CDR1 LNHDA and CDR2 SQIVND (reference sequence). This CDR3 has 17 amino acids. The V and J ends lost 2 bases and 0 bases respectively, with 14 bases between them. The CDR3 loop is CASSILGSSLSYNEQFF. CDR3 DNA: TGTGCCAGTAGTATACTAGGCAGCTCACTCTCCTACAATGAGCAGTTCTTC.

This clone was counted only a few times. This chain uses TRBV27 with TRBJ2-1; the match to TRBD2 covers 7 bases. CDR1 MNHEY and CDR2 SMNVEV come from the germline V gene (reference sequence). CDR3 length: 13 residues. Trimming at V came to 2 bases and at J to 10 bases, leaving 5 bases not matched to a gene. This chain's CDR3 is CASSLVGREEQFF. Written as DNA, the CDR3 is TGTGCCAGCAGTTTAGTTGGGCGGGAGGAGCAGTTCTTC.

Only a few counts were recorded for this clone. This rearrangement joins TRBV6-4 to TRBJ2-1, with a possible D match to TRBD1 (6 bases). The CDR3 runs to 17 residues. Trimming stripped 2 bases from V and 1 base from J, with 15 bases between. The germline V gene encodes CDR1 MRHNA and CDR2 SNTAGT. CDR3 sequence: CASSDQYLTGSYNEQFF. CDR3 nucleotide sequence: TGTGCCAGCAGTGACCAATACTTGACAGGTTCCTACAATGAGCAGTTCTTC.

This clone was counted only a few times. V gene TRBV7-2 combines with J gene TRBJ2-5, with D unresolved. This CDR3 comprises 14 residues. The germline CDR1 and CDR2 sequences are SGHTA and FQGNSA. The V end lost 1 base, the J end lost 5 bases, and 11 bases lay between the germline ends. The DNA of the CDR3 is TGTGCCAGCAGCTTAGTCATATCGGCGGAGACCCAGTACTTC. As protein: CASSLVISAETQYF.

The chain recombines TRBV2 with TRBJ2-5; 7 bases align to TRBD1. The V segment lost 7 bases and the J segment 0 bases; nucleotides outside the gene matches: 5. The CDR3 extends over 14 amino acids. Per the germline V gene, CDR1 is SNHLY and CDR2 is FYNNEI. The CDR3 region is CASNIQGYQETQYF. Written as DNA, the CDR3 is TGTGCCAGCAACATACAGGGGTACCAAGAGACCCAGTACTTC.

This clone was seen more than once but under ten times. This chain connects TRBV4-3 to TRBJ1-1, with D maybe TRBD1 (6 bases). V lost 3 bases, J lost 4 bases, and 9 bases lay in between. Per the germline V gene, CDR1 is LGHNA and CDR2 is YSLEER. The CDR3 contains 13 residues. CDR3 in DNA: TGCGCCAGCAGCCACACAGGGCTCACTGAAGCTTTCTTT. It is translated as CASSHTGLTEAFF.

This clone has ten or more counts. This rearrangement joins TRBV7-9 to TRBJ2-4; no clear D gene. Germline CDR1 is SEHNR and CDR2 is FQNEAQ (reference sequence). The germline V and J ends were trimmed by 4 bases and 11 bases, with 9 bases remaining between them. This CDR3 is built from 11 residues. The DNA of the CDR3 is TGTGCCAGCAGCTCAAGCCATTTTCAGTACTTC. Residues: CASSSSHFQYF.

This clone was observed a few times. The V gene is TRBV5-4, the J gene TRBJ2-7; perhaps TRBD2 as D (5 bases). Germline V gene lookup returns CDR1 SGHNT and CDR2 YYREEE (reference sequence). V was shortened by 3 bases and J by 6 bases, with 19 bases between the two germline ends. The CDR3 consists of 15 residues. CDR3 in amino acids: CASSYRLAGSTEQYF. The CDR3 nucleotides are TGTGCCAGCAGCTACCGCCTAGCAGGTTCGACCGAGCAGTACTTC.